Each of the 8 T cell receptor beta chains below was sequenced from the same sample in a study of human T cells and chemical hapten exposure. TCRdb itself ran the RACE reads through MiXCR, one entry per CDR3 protein. The table has approximately 400,000 distinct CDR3 sequences, nearly 5% seen once. Time point given: patch test 1, 2 weeks after DPC sensitization. Treatment specified: therapeutic diphenylcyclopropenone sensitization with weekly scalp DPC. Sequenced here: whole blood, sampled in connection with sensitization to the hapten diphenylcyclopropenone (DPC). The receptors originated from a woman between 50 and 59 years old with alopecia areata. Some clones in this sample may be carry-over from other donors' samples.

The chain links TRBV7-2 to TRBJ1-5; D is possibly TRBD1 (5 bases). V lost 1 base to trimming and J lost 6 bases, with 10 bases between them. The CDR3 consists of 14 residues. Germline values: CDR1 SGHTA, CDR2 FQGNSA. CDR3 sequence (DNA): TGTGCCAGCAGCTTAGTGTCCCAGGGTCAGCCCCAGCATTTT. As protein: CASSLVSQGQPQHF. The variable domain in full, completed from reference TRBV7-2 and TRBJ1-5, reads GAGVSQSPSNKVTEKGKDVELRCDPISGHTALYWYRQSLGQGLEFLIYFQGNSAPDKSGLPSDRFSAERTGGSVSTLTIQRTQQEDSAVYLCASSLVSQGQPQHFGDGTRLSIL.

This clonotype was counted between two and nine times. The CDR3 spells CASSSLAGAVDTQYF. As DNA, the CDR3 is TGTGCCAGCAGCTCCCTAGCGGGAGCGGTAGATACGCAGTATTTT. The chain links TRBV11-2 to TRBJ2-3; 10 bases align to TRBD2. The CDR3 is made up of 15 amino acids. The germline V gene encodes CDR1 SGHAT and CDR2 FQNNGV. With V trimmed by 4 bases and J by 5 bases, 6 bases remained unmatched. Variable domain in full (rest from reference TRBV11-2 and TRBJ2-3): EAGVAQSPRYKIIEKRQSVAFWCNPISGHATLYWYQQILGQGPKLLIQFQNNGVVDDSQLPKDRFSAERLKGVDSTLKIQPAKLEDSAVYLCASSSLAGAVDTQYFGPGTRLTVL.

This clonotype was observed at least ten times. This rearrangement joins TRBV10-3 to TRBJ1-6; 7 positions agree with TRBD1. This CDR3 region has 16 residues. The germline V gene encodes CDR1 ENHRY and CDR2 SYGVKD. Trimming at V came to 3 bases and at J to 7 bases, leaving 9 bases not matched to a gene. CDR3 region: CAISEPGQRINSPLHF. DNA of the CDR3: TGTGCCATCAGTGAACCGGGACAGCGGATAAATTCACCCCTCCACTTT.

This clonotype has at least ten counts. This chain joins TRBV9 and TRBJ1-6; D gene uncertain. The CDR3 is 15 residues long. Germline CDR1 is SGDLS and CDR2 is YYNGEE. V was pared by 0 bases and J by 7 bases, with 11 bases between. The CDR3 is CASSVAPELNSPLHF. In DNA form, the CDR3 reads TGTGCCAGCAGCGTAGCACCGGAATTGAATTCACCCCTCCACTTT.

In this sample, this clonotype turned up many times. This chain connects TRBV7-6 to TRBJ2-1; tentative D call: TRBD2 (6 bases). Trimming shortened V by 0 bases and J by 4 bases, and 10 bases separated the two germline ends. The length of the CDR3 is 15 residues. Germline CDR1 is SGHVS and CDR2 is FNYEAQ. In nucleotides, the CDR3 is TGTGCCAGCAGCTTAGCGAGCGGGCGATACAATGAGCAGTTCTTC. It is translated as CASSLASGRYNEQFF. Combining the CDR3 with reference TRBV7-6 and TRBJ2-1 gives the whole variable domain GAGVSQSPRYKVTKRGQDVALRCDPISGHVSLYWYRQALGQGPEFLTYFNYEAQQDKSGLPNDRFSAERPEGSISTLTIQRTEQRDSAMYRCASSLASGRYNEQFFGPGTRLTVL.

The rearrangement joins TRBV6-2 or TRBV6-3 to TRBJ1-1; D call uncertain. V lost 2 bases and J lost 5, with 3 bases in between. The CDR3 extends over 11 amino acids. Germline lookup yields CDR1 MNHEY and CDR2 SVGEGT. CDR3 residues: CASSYLTEAFF. The CDR3 DNA is TGTGCCAGCAGTTACCTGACTGAAGCTTTCTTT.

This clonotype occurred many times. The V gene is TRBV29-1, the J gene TRBJ2-1; TRBD1 is a possible D gene (6 bases). The germline V and J ends were trimmed by 4 bases and 7 bases, with 11 bases remaining between them. Germline V gene sequence: CDR1 SQVTM, CDR2 ANQGSEA. The CDR3 is made up of 12 amino acids. The CDR3 is CSVGTGKNEQFF. CDR3 in DNA: TGCAGCGTTGGAACAGGGAAGAATGAGCAGTTCTTC.

This clonotype has a count of ten or more. The CDR3 here is CASSLGRGYNEQFF. Here the CDR3 DNA reads TGTGCCAGCAGTTTGGGCAGGGGCTACAATGAGCAGTTCTTC. This sequence joins TRBV12-3 or TRBV12-4 and TRBJ2-1; D might be TRBD1 (6 bases). V was pared by 3 bases and J by 3 bases, with 9 bases between. The CDR3 contains 14 residues.